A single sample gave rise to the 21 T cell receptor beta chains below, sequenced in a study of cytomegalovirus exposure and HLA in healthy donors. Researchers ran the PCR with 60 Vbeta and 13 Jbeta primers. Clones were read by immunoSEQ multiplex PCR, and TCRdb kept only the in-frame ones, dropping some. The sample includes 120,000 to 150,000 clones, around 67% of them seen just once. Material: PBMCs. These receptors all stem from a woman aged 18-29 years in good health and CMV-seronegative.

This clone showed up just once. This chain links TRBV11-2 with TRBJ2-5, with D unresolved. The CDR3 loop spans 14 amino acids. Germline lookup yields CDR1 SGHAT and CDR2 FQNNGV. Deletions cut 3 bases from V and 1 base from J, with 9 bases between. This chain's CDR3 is CASSFEATQETQYF. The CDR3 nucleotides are TGTGCCAGCAGCTTCGAGGCTACCCAAGAGACCCAGTACTTC.

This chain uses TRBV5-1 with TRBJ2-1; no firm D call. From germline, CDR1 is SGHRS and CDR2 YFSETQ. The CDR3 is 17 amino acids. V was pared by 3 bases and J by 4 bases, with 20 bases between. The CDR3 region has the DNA TGCGCCAGCAGCTATGACGGCATCAGGCTCTTTTACAATGAGCAGTTCTTC. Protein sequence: CASSYDGIRLFYNEQFF.

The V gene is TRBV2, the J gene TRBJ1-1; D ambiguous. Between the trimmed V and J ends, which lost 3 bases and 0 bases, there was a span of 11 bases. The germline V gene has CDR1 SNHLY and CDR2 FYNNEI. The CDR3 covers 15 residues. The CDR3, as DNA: TGTGCCAGCAGTGAGAGGGCCAGTGTGAACACTGAAGCTTTCTTT. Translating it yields CASSERASVNTEAFF.

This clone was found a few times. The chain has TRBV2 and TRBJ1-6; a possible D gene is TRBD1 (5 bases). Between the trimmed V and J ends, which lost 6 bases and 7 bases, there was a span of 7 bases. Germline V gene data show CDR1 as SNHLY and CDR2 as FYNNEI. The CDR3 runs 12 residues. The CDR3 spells CASSAGNSPLHF. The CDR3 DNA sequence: TGTGCCAGCAGCGCAGGGAATTCACCCCTCCACTTT. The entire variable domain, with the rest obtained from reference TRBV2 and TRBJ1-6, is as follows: EPEVTQTPSHQVTQMGQEVILRCVPISNHLYFYWYRQILGQKVEFLVSFYNNEISEKSEIFDDQFSVERPDGSNFTLKIRSTKLEDSAMYFCASSAGNSPLHFGNGTRLTVT.

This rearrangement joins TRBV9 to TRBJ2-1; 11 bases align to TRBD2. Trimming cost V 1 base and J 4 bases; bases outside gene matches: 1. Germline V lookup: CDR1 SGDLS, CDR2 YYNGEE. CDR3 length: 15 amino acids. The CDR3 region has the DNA TGTGCCAGCAGCGTACTAGCGGGAGGTTACAATGAGCAGTTCTTC. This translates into CASSVLAGGYNEQFF.

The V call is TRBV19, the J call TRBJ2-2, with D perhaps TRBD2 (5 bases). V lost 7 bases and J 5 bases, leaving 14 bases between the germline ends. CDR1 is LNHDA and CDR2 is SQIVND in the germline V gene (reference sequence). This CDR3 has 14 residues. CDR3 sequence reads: CASISRERTGELFF. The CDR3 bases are TGTGCCAGTATCTCGAGGGAGAGGACCGGGGAGCTGTTTTTT.

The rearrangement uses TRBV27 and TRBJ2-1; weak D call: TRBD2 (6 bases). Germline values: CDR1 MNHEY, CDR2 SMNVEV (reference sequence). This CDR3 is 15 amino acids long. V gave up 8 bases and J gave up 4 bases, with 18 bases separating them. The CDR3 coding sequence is TGTGCCAGCGGAGTCGGAGGGGTGGGGTACAATGAGCAGTTCTTC. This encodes CASGVGGVGYNEQFF.

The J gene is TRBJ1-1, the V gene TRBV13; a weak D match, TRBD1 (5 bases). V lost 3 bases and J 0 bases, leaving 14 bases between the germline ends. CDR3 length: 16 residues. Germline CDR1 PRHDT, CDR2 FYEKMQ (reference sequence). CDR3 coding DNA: TGTGCCAGCAGCTTGCGAAGGGGTAACATGAACACTGAAGCTTTCTTT. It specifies CASSLRRGNMNTEAFF.

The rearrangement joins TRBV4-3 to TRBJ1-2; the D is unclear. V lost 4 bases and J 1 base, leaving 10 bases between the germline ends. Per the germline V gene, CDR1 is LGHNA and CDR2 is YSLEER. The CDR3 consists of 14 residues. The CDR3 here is CASSLRGINYGYTF. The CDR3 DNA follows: TGCGCCAGCAGCCTACGGGGAATTAACTATGGCTACACCTTC.

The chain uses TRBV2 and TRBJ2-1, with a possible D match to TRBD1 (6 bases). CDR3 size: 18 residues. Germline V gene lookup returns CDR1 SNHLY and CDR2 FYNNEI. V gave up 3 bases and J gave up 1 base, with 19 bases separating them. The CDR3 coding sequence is TGTGCCAGCAGTGAGGTCGGACAGTCCCAACAGTCCTACAATGAGCAGTTCTTC. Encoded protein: CASSEVGQSQQSYNEQFF.

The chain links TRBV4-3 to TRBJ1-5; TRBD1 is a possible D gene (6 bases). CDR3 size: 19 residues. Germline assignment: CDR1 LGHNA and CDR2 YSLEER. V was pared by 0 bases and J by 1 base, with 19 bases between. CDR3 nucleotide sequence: TGCGCCAGCAGCCAAGACCCCGTGGGAAGGGGGACGAGCAATCAGCCCCAGCATTTT. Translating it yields CASSQDPVGRGTSNQPQHF.

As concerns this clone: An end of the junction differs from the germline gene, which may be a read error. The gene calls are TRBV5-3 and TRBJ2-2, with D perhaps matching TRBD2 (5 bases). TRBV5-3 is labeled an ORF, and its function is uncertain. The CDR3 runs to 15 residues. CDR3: CASSLGDTYTGELFF. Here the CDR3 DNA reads TGTGCCAGCAGCTTGGGAGACACTTACACCGGGGAGCTGTTTTTT.

CDR3 sequence: CSAGRDNSYNEQFF. As DNA, the CDR3 is TGCAGCGCCGGGCGGGATAACTCCTACAATGAGCAGTTCTTC. The genes are TRBV29-1 and TRBJ2-1; maybe TRBD2 (6 bases). The CDR3 runs to 14 residues. Germline CDR1 is SQVTM and CDR2 is ANQGSEA. V was pared by 7 bases and J by 0 bases, with 13 bases between.

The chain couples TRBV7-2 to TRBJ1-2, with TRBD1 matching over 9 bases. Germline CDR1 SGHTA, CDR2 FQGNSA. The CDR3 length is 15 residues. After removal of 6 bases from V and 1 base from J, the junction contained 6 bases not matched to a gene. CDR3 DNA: TGTGCCAGCAGGGAGGGACAGGGAAATAACTATGGCTACACCTTC. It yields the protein CASREGQGNNYGYTF.

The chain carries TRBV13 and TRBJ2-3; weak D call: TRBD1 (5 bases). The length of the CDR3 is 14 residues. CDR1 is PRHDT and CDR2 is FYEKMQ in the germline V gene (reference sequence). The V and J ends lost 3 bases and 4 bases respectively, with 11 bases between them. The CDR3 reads CASSFPTVSDTQYF. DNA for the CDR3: TGTGCCAGCAGCTTTCCGACAGTTTCAGATACGCAGTATTTT.

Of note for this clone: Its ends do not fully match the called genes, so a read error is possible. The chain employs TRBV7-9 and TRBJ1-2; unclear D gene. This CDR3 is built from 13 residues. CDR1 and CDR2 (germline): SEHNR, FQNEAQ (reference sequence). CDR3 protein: CSSSWREDYGYTF. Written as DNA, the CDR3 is TGTTCCAGCAGCTGGAGAGAGGACTATGGCTACACCTTC.

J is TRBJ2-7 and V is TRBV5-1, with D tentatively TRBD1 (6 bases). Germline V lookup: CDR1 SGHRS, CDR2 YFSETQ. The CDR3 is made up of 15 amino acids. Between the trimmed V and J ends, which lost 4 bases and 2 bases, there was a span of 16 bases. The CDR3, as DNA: TGCGCCAGCAGCAGAAACAGGGTAGGGGCCTACGAGCAGTACTTC. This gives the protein CASSRNRVGAYEQYF.

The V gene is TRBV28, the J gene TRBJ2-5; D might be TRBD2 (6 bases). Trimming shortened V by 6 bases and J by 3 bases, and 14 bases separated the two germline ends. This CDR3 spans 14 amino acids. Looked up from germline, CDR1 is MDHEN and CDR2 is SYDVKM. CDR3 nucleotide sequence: TGTGCCAGCAGCGGGGCGGGGACCAAAGAGACCCAGTACTTC. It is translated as CASSGAGTKETQYF.

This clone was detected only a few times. The CDR3 nucleotides are TGTGCCAGCAGCTTAGATATCGGCGTTCGGGGTTCACCCCTCCACTTT. Its translation: CASSLDIGVRGSPLHF. The rearrangement links TRBV11-3 to TRBJ1-6; D remains ambiguous. CDR1 is SGHNT, CDR2 YENEEA, per germline. The CDR3 covers 16 residues. The V end lost 0 bases, the J end lost 9 bases, and 15 bases lay between the germline ends.

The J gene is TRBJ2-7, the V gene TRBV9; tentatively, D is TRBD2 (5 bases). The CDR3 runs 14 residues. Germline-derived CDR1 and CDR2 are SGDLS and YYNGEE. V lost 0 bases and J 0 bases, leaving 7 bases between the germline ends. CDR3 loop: CASSVGDYSYEQYF. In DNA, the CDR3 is TGTGCCAGCAGCGTAGGTGACTACTCCTACGAGCAGTACTTC.

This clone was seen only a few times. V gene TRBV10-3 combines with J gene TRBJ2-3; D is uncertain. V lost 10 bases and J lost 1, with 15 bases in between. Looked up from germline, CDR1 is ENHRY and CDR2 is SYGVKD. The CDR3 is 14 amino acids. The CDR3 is CATQGASGTDTQYF. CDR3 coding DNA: TGTGCCACCCAAGGAGCATCCGGCACAGATACGCAGTATTTT.